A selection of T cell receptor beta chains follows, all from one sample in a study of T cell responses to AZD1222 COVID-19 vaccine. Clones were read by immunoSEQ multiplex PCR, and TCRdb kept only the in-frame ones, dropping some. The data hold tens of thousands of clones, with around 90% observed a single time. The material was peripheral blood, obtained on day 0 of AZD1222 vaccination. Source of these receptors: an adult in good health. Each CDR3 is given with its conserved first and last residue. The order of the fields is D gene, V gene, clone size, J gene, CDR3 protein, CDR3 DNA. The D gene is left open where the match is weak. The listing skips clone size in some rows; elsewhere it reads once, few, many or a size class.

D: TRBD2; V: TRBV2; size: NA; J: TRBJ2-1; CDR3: CASSEQPGLATNEQFF; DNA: TGTGCCAGCAGTGAGCAGCCGGGACTAGCAACGAATGAGCAGTTCTTC
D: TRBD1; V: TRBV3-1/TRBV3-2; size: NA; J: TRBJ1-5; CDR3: CASSQGSGGRPQHF; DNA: TGTGCCAGCAGCCAGGGATCAGGGGGTCGGCCCCAGCATTTT
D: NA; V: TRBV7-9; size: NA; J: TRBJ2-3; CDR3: CASSSGGAGSTIAQYF; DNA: TGTGCCAGCAGCTCCGGGGGAGCGGGTTCTACGATAGCGCAGTATTTT
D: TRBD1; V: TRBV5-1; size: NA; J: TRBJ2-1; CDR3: CASSRLDRGLGEQFF; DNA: TGCGCCAGCAGTCGGTTGGACAGGGGTTTGGGTGAGCAGTTCTTC
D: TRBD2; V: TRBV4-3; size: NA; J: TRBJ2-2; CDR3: CASSQDPGTSGGATGELFF; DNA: TGCGCCAGCAGCCAAGACCCCGGGACTAGCGGGGGGGCCACCGGGGAGCTGTTTTTT
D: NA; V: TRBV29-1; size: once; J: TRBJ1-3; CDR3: CSVFDGSGNTIYF; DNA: TGCAGCGTCTTCGACGGTTCTGGAAACACCATATATTTT
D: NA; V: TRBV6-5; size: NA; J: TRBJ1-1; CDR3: CASSFPGALNTEAFF; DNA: TGTGCCAGCAGTTTTCCAGGGGCCTTGAACACTGAAGCTTTCTTT
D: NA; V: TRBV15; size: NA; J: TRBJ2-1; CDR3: CATSSGEVSEQFF; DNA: TGTGCCACCAGCAGTGGGGAGGTCAGTGAGCAGTTCTTC
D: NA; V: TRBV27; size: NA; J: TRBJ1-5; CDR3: CANSSFGGGQPQHF; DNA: TGTGCCAACAGTTCTTTTGGTGGGGGTCAGCCCCAGCATTTT
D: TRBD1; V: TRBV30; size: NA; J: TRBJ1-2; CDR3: CAWTITGADYGYTF; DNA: TGTGCCTGGACAATAACAGGGGCGGACTATGGCTACACCTTC
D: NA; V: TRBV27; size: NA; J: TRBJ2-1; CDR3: CASSLRGIYNEQFF; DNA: TGTGCCAGCAGTTTACGAGGGATCTACAATGAGCAGTTCTTC
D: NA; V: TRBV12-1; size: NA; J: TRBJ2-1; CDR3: CASSFSETSGKWSYNEQFF; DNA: TGTGCCAGCAGCTTTAGTGAGACTAGCGGGAAATGGTCCTACAATGAGCAGTTCTTC
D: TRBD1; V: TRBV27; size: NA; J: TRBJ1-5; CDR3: CASRRQGDQPQHF; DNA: TGTGCCAGCAGGCGACAGGGGGATCAGCCCCAGCATTTT
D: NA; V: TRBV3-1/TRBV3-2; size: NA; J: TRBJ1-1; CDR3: CASLGEAAEAFF; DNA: TGTGCCAGCTTAGGGGAGGCGGCTGAAGCTTTCTTT
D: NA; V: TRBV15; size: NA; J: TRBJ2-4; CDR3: CATSRDLRDIQYF; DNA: TGTGCCACCAGCAGAGATCTCAGGGACATTCAGTACTTC
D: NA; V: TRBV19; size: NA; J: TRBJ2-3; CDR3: CASSGGRGDTQYF; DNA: TGTGCCAGTAGTGGGGGGCGTGGAGATACGCAGTATTTT
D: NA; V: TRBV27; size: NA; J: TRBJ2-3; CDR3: CASSLMGRADTDTQYF; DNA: TGTGCCAGCAGCTTAATGGGCAGGGCCGACACAGATACGCAGTATTTT
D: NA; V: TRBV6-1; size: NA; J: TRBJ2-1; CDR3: CASSEGYLENEQFF; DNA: TGTGCCAGCAGTGAAGGATATTTAGAAAATGAGCAGTTCTTC
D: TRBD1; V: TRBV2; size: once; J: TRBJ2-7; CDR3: CASSEARDRVREDEQYF; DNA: TGTGCCAGCAGTGAAGCAAGAGACAGGGTCCGGGAAGATGAGCAGTACTTC
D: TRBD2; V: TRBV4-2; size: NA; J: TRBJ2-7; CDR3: CASSQAARASGSNEQYF; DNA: TGTGCCAGCAGCCAAGCCGCCCGAGCTAGCGGGAGTAACGAGCAGTACTTC
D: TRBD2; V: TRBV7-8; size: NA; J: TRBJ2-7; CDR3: CASSFPTSIGLGDSYEQYF; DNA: TGTGCCAGCAGCTTCCCGACTAGCATTGGTTTGGGGGATAGCTACGAGCAGTACTTC
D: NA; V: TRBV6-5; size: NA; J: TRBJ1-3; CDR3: CASSTLDVSGNTIYF; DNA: TGTGCCAGCAGTACCTTAGACGTCTCTGGAAACACCATATATTTT
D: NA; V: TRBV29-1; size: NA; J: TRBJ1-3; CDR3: CSVEDPVRSENTIYF; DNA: TGCAGCGTTGAAGATCCGGTGAGGTCCGAAAACACCATATATTTT
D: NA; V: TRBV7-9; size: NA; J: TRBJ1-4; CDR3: CASSSQNLHLNQGEKLFF; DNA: TGTGCCAGCAGCTCACAGAACCTCCACCTCAACCAGGGTGAAAAACTGTTTTTT
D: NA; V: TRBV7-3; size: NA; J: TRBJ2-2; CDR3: CASSFLVWGELFF; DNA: TGTGCCAGCAGCTTTCTTGTGTGGGGGGAGCTGTTTTTT